The 31 T cell receptor beta chains listed next were all sequenced from one sample in a study of T cell repertoires in cytomegalovirus infection. TCRdb passed the reads through MiXCR, listing each CDR3 protein once. This repertoire shows a few hundred thousand distinct CDR3 sequences, roughly a sixth found once; its top ten account for 12%. Sequencing used PBMCs. The receptors derive from a human donor in good health (CMV status not recorded). Some clones in this sample may be carry-over from other donors' samples.

A few counts support this clonotype. This chain links TRBV6-5 with TRBJ2-1, with 8 bases that match TRBD2. The CDR3 loop spans 17 amino acids. Germline V gene lookup returns CDR1 MNHEY and CDR2 SVGAGI. The V and J ends lost 2 bases and 5 bases, in that order; junction bases with no gene match: 11. CDR3 sequence reads: CASSYARSAGVDNEQFF. CDR3 nucleotide sequence: TGTGCCAGCAGTTACGCTAGATCAGCGGGGGTCGACAATGAGCAGTTCTTC.

At least ten counts were recorded for this clonotype. The rearrangement uses TRBV12-3 or TRBV12-4 and TRBJ1-2; 10 positions agree with TRBD1. The V gene end was trimmed by 4 bases and the J gene end by 7 bases; junction bases not matched to a gene: 6. The CDR3 runs to 14 residues. CDR3 sequence: CASSSSDRGIGYTF. The CDR3 bases are TGTGCCAGCAGTTCCTCGGACAGGGGGATTGGCTACACCTTC.

The rearrangement links TRBV7-9 to TRBJ1-6, with D perhaps TRBD1 (5 bases). The CDR3 contains 13 residues. The V gene lost 4 bases and the J gene lost 9 bases, with 10 bases spanning the gap. From germline, CDR1 is SEHNR and CDR2 FQNEAQ (reference sequence). The chain's CDR3 is CASSSQGGSPLHF. DNA for the CDR3: TGTGCCAGCAGCTCTCAGGGAGGTTCACCCCTCCACTTT.

Ten or more counts support this clonotype. The V gene is TRBV6-6, the J gene TRBJ2-7; a possible D gene is TRBD2 (5 bases). The CDR3 covers 14 residues. The V gene's germline CDR1 is MNHNY and CDR2 SVGAGI (reference sequence). V lost 2 bases to trimming and J lost 2 bases, with 10 bases between them. CDR3 residues: CASSYQQRAYEQYF. As DNA, the CDR3 is TGTGCCAGCAGTTACCAACAGAGGGCCTACGAGCAGTACTTC.

This clonotype was counted only a few times. The chain uses TRBV29-1 and TRBJ2-5; D is possibly TRBD1 (6 bases). Per the germline V gene, CDR1 is SQVTM and CDR2 is ANQGSEA. V shed 6 bases and J shed 2 bases, with 13 bases lying between them. The CDR3 contains 13 residues. The CDR3 loop reads CSVDTGYQETQYF. The CDR3 region has the DNA TGCAGCGTCGATACAGGGTATCAAGAGACCCAGTACTTC.

The chain joins TRBV7-2 to TRBJ2-7; D call uncertain. The CDR3 has 15 amino acids. CDR1 is SGHTA, CDR2 FQGNSA, per germline. The germline V and J ends were trimmed by 3 bases and 3 bases, with 15 bases remaining between them. The DNA of the CDR3 is TGTGCCAGCAGCTTCCACGCAGGAATAAACTACGAGCAGTACTTC. Translated, it gives CASSFHAGINYEQYF.

In its sample, this clonotype was seen a few times. The chain uses TRBV5-1 and TRBJ1-1; no clear D gene. V lost 2 bases and J 0 bases, leaving 14 bases between the germline ends. Looked up from germline, CDR1 is SGHRS and CDR2 is YFSETQ. The length of the CDR3 is 16 residues. The CDR3 protein is CASSFDGTLMNTEAFF. The CDR3 bases are TGCGCCAGCAGCTTCGACGGTACCTTAATGAACACTGAAGCTTTCTTT.

Ten or more counts support this clonotype. This chain links TRBV7-9 with TRBJ1-4, with a weak D call TRBD1 (6 bases). Germline V gene sequence: CDR1 SEHNR, CDR2 FQNEAQ (reference sequence). Trimming took off 4 bases at V and 0 bases at J, with 12 bases between the two ends. The CDR3 has 16 residues. CDR3 sequence reads: CASSSGQPATNEKLFF. CDR3 in DNA: TGTGCCAGCAGCTCCGGACAGCCTGCAACTAATGAAAAACTGTTTTTT. Complete variable domain (other parts from reference TRBV7-9 and TRBJ1-4): DTGVSQNPRHKITKRGQNVTFRCDPISEHNRLYWYRQTLGQGPEFLTYFQNEAQLEKSRLLSDRFSAERPKGSFSTLEIQRTEQGDSAMYLCASSSGQPATNEKLFFGSGTQLSVL.

As to this clonotype: This may arise from a read error, as a much more abundant clone is one base away. The gene calls are TRBV7-2 and TRBJ1-6; D gene ambiguous. V lost 5 bases to trimming and J lost 7 bases, with 12 bases between them. The CDR3 runs to 14 residues. The V gene's germline CDR1 is SGHTA and CDR2 FQGNSA. The CDR3 sequence: CASSPDWRNSPLHF. The DNA for the CDR3 is TGTGCCAGCAGCCCGGACTGGCGGAATTCACCCCTCCACTTT. Looking up the rest from reference TRBV7-2 and TRBJ1-6 gives the full variable domain: GAGVSQSPSNKVTEKGKDVELRCDPISGHTALYWYRQSLGQGLEFLIYFQGNSAPDKSGLPSDRFSAERTGGSVSTLTIQRTQQEDSAVYLCASSPDWRNSPLHFGNGTRLTVT.

A remark on this clonotype: Being one base from a much bigger clone, this may be a read error. The chain joins TRBV28 to TRBJ1-5; 9 bases are a match to TRBD1. Germline lookup yields CDR1 MDHEN and CDR2 SYDVKM. The CDR3 runs 15 residues. The CDR3 sequence is CANSFLGTGYQPQHF. CDR3 DNA: TGTGCCAACAGTTTTTTGGGGACAGGGTATCAGCCCCAGCATTTT.

This clonotype has a count of ten or more. The genes are TRBV4-3 and TRBJ2-6; tentatively, D is TRBD1 (6 bases). Deletions cut 0 bases from V and 0 bases from J, with 12 bases between. CDR1 is LGHNA, CDR2 YSLEER, per germline. The CDR3 has 18 amino acids. The CDR3: CASSQEGGFASGANVLTF. The CDR3 coding sequence is TGCGCCAGCAGCCAAGAAGGGGGATTCGCCTCTGGGGCCAACGTCCTGACTTTC.

The chain's CDR3 is CASSDWVPGANVLTF. The CDR3 DNA follows: TGTGCCAGCAGTGATTGGGTCCCTGGGGCCAACGTCCTGACTTTC. The chain has TRBV6-1 and TRBJ2-6; unclear D gene. This CDR3 spans 15 amino acids. Germline CDR1 MNHNS, CDR2 SASEGT. V lost 3 bases and J 2 bases, leaving 8 bases between the germline ends.

This clonotype was detected ten times or more. The V gene is TRBV7-2, the J gene TRBJ2-5; D not resolved. V shed 1 base and J shed 5 bases, with 14 bases lying between them. CDR1 and CDR2 from the germline V gene are SGHTA and FQGNSA. This CDR3 comprises 15 residues. CDR3 region: CASSLDPPPRETQYF. The CDR3 bases are TGTGCCAGCAGCTTAGATCCGCCCCCGAGGGAGACCCAGTACTTC.

Ten or more counts support this clonotype. At one boundary the junction diverges from the germline segment, which might be a read error. The chain has TRBV7-7 and TRBJ2-5; the D is unclear. Germline V gene data show CDR1 as SSHAT and CDR2 as FNYEAQ (reference sequence). CDR3 size: 15 residues. The CDR3 reads CASSLGQKAQETQYF. The DNA for the CDR3 is TGTGCTAGCAGCTTAGGGCAGAAAGCCCAAGAGACCCAGTACTTC.

This clonotype has ten or more counts. The rearrangement links TRBV7-2 to TRBJ2-2; D unclear. The V and J ends lost 3 bases and 6 bases respectively, with 11 bases between them. Germline assignment: CDR1 SGHTA and CDR2 FQGNSA. The CDR3 spans 14 residues. CDR3 in DNA: TGTGCCAGCAGCTTTGAGACGGCCCCCGGGGAGCTGTTTTTT. Its translation: CASSFETAPGELFF.

The rearrangement uses TRBV19 and TRBJ2-3; TRBD2 matches at 9 bases. With 4 bases clipped from V and 2 bases from J, the junction kept 13 bases outside the gene matches. Germline CDR1 and CDR2: LNHDA and SQIVND (reference sequence). CDR3 size: 18 residues. The DNA of the CDR3 is TGTGCCAGTAGTAACGCCAAGACTAGCGGACCATACACAGATACGCAGTATTTT. Translated, it gives CASSNAKTSGPYTDTQYF.

This clonotype was observed a few times. The V call is TRBV28, the J call TRBJ2-3, with D unresolved. CDR1 MDHEN and CDR2 SYDVKM come from the germline V gene. V lost 7 bases and J 2 bases, leaving 10 bases between the germline ends. This CDR3 contains 13 residues. The CDR3 region has the DNA TGTGCCAGCATTGAGCGCAACACAGATACGCAGTATTTT. Protein: CASIERNTDTQYF.

This clonotype was seen a handful of times. The gene calls are TRBV27 and TRBJ2-1; TRBD1 matches at 11 bases. CDR1 and CDR2 from the germline V gene are MNHEY and SMNVEV (reference sequence). V lost 6 bases to trimming and J lost 10 bases; unmatched junction nucleotides: 2. The length of the CDR3 is 12 residues. This chain's CDR3 is CASRGTGGEQFF. In nucleotides, the CDR3 is TGTGCCAGCAGGGGGACAGGGGGAGAGCAGTTCTTC.

Here the CDR3 reads CSAGRRTGSYEQYF. The CDR3 DNA follows: TGCAGTGCTGGGAGAAGGACAGGGTCCTACGAGCAGTACTTC. V usage is TRBV20-1 and J usage is TRBJ2-7; 8 bases map to TRBD1. J lost 1 base, V lost 5 bases, and 7 bases had no gene match. This CDR3 contains 14 residues. Per germline, CDR1 DFQATT and CDR2 SNEGSKA (reference sequence).

The table lists this clonotype with many counts. The chain couples TRBV7-2 to TRBJ2-3, with D maybe TRBD1 (6 bases). Germline loops: CDR1 SGHTA, CDR2 FQGNSA. V gave up 1 base and J gave up 0 bases, with 8 bases separating them. CDR3 length equals 15 residues. The DNA of the CDR3 is TGTGCCAGCAGCTTAGGGGGGCGTAGCACAGATACGCAGTATTTT. Its translation: CASSLGGRSTDTQYF.

The chain is built from TRBV18 and TRBJ2-2; 8 bases are shared with TRBD1. This CDR3 is 16 amino acids long. The trim removed 3 bases at V and 7 bases at J, leaving 10 bases unmatched. The germline V gene has CDR1 KGHSH and CDR2 LQKENI. The CDR3 bases are TGTGCCAGCTCACCGAGACAGGGGTCCGGAAACGGGGAGCTGTTTTTT. Translation: CASSPRQGSGNGELFF.

This clonotype has at least ten counts. The V gene is TRBV7-2, the J gene TRBJ1-6; unclear D gene. This CDR3 is 14 amino acids long. V was cut by 4 bases and J by 7 bases, with 11 bases left in between. Germline V gives CDR1 SGHTA, CDR2 FQGNSA. CDR3 nucleotide sequence: TGTGCCAGCAGCTCCCCCCCCCTAAATTCACCCCTCCACTTT. Translated, it gives CASSSPPLNSPLHF. Full variable domain (rest looked up from reference TRBV7-2 and TRBJ1-6): GAGVSQSPSNKVTEKGKDVELRCDPISGHTALYWYRQSLGQGLEFLIYFQGNSAPDKSGLPSDRFSAERTGGSVSTLTIQRTQQEDSAVYLCASSSPPLNSPLHFGNGTRLTVT.

The chain joins TRBV2 to TRBJ1-1, with 8 positions matching TRBD1. Germline V gene sequence: CDR1 SNHLY, CDR2 FYNNEI. J was trimmed by 1 base and V by 4 bases; bases with no gene match: 5. The CDR3 length is 15 residues. CDR3 sequence reads: CASSAAGQANTEAFF. The DNA for the CDR3 is TGTGCCAGCAGTGCCGCGGGACAGGCGAACACTGAAGCTTTCTTT.

The chain links TRBV5-1 to TRBJ1-2, with D hard to call. The CDR3 loop spans 14 amino acids. Trimming stripped 0 bases from V and 6 bases from J, with 12 bases between. Germline V lookup: CDR1 SGHRS, CDR2 YFSETQ. CDR3 amino acids: CASSLGSNSDGYTF. The CDR3 nucleotides read TGCGCCAGCAGCTTGGGATCTAACTCGGATGGCTACACCTTC.

This clonotype appeared many times. The chain uses TRBV7-2 and TRBJ2-2; 7 bases match TRBD2. The V segment lost 4 bases and the J segment 1 base; nucleotides outside the gene matches: 6. The CDR3 spans 16 residues. CDR1 and CDR2 (germline): SGHTA, FQGNSA. This CDR3 is CASSSLGGGNTGELFF. CDR3 nucleotides: TGTGCCAGCAGCTCCCTAGGCGGGGGGAACACCGGGGAGCTGTTTTTT.

This clonotype has only a few counts. The chain couples TRBV6-5 to TRBJ2-1, with a possible D match to TRBD2 (5 bases). This CDR3 region has 14 residues. Trimming took 5 bases from V and 4 from J, leaving 12 bases between them. CDR1 is MNHEY and CDR2 is SVGAGI in the germline V gene. The CDR3 DNA is TGTGCCAGCAGTCCTTCCCAGCGGTACAATGAGCAGTTCTTC. Residues: CASSPSQRYNEQFF.

A few counts support this clonotype. The genes are TRBV20-1 and TRBJ2-7; 11 bases are shared with TRBD2. Germline-derived CDR1 and CDR2 are DFQATT and SNEGSKA (reference sequence). The CDR3 consists of 15 residues. With 3 bases clipped from V and 3 bases from J, the junction kept 7 bases outside the gene matches. In DNA form, the CDR3 reads TGCAGTGCTAGGACGGGACTAGCGGAAATCTACGAGCAGTACTTC. This gives the protein CSARTGLAEIYEQYF.

This clonotype was detected only a few times. The chain carries TRBV10-3 and TRBJ2-3, with 9 nucleotides matching TRBD1. V lost 7 bases and J lost 5; bases outside the gene matches: 7. Germline V gives CDR1 ENHRY, CDR2 SYGVKD. The CDR3 sequence is 14 residues long. CDR3 in DNA: TGTGCCATCACCCGGACAGGGGCGGGAGATACGCAGTATTTT. This gives the protein CAITRTGAGDTQYF.

V is TRBV27 and J is TRBJ1-1; D uncertain. V lost 3 bases to trimming and J lost 5 bases, with 10 bases between them. Germline V gene sequence: CDR1 MNHEY, CDR2 SMNVEV (reference sequence). The CDR3 length is 13 residues. The CDR3 DNA is TGTGCCAGCAGTTTCAAAGGCATGACTGAAGCTTTCTTT. Translated, it gives CASSFKGMTEAFF.

This clonotype has more than one count but fewer than ten. The gene calls are TRBV4-3 and TRBJ2-5, with 13 bases fitting TRBD2. J gave up 4 bases and V 1 base, and 0 bases lay outside the gene matches. Germline V CDR1 and CDR2: LGHNA, YSLEER. This CDR3 is built from 15 residues. The CDR3 nucleotides read TGCGCCAGCAGCCAAGGGACTAGCGGGAGAGAGACCCAGTACTTC. It is translated as CASSQGTSGRETQYF.

V gene TRBV5-1 combines with J gene TRBJ2-1; 15 bases are shared with TRBD2. Germline trimming cut 1 base from V and 0 bases from J; bases unmatched to any gene: 8. Germline CDR1 reads SGHRS; CDR2 reads YFSETQ. The CDR3 spans 20 residues. The CDR3 reads CASSLKGTSGGPSSYNEQFF. In DNA, the CDR3 is TGCGCCAGCAGCTTGAAAGGGACTAGCGGGGGGCCGAGCTCCTACAATGAGCAGTTCTTC.